The 10 T cell receptor beta chains below come from one sample, sequenced in a study of blood T cell repertoires in COVID-19 (dated by TCRdb to 2019 to 2021). The method was the immunoSEQ multiplex PCR assay. Drawn from immuneACCESS, this table holds only the in-frame rearrangements with V and J called that TCRdb kept. Clones are partly lost; checked studies trace under half to an unresolved V gene and leave the rest unexplained. The sample includes approximately 120,000 clones, with 55% to 75% observed a single time. The ten largest make up roughly 2% of the sample. Sequences were obtained from peripheral blood. The receptors were gathered from a woman aged 70-85 years with acute or convalescent COVID-19.

J is TRBJ2-7 and V is TRBV4-3; TRBD1 aligns across 11 bases. This CDR3 region has 14 residues. The trim removed 4 bases at V and 4 bases at J, leaving 3 bases unmatched. Germline loops: CDR1 LGHNA, CDR2 YSLEER. The CDR3, as DNA: TGCGCCAGCAGCCTGGGACAGGGGGGATACGAGCAGTACTTC. Its translation is CASSLGQGGYEQYF.

The chain joins TRBV5-1 to TRBJ1-1; tentatively, D is TRBD1 (5 bases). Germline loops: CDR1 SGHRS, CDR2 YFSETQ. V was pared by 3 bases and J by 6 bases, with 15 bases between. The CDR3 consists of 14 residues. CDR3 sequence reads: CASSYAGDAAEAFF. The DNA for the CDR3 is TGCGCCAGCAGCTATGCGGGGGATGCGGCTGAAGCTTTCTTT.

This clone was observed a few times. The V call is TRBV27, the J call TRBJ1-6; 7 bases are shared with TRBD1. Trimming at V came to 5 bases and at J to 7 bases, leaving 11 bases not matched to a gene. The CDR3 loop spans 16 amino acids. In germline, CDR1 is MNHEY, CDR2 SMNVEV (reference sequence). The CDR3 coding sequence is TGTGCCAGCAGTCCCAACACCGGGACAGCAAATTCACCCCTCCACTTT. Residues: CASSPNTGTANSPLHF.

The genes are TRBV16 and TRBJ2-7; D call uncertain. Germline values: CDR1 KGHSY, CDR2 FQNENV. Trimming shortened V by 4 bases and J by 1 base, and 8 bases separated the two germline ends. There are 13 residues in the CDR3. CDR3 residues: CASSLSNSYEQYF. The CDR3 bases are TGTGCCAGCAGCCTCAGTAATTCCTACGAGCAGTACTTC.

The genes are TRBV6-1 and TRBJ1-6; the D is unclear. V was trimmed by 10 bases and J by 7 bases, leaving 17 bases between them. The CDR3 sequence is 14 residues long. Germline loops: CDR1 MNHNS, CDR2 SASEGT. The CDR3 nucleotides read TGTGCCATCTCCCCGCAGGCCGGAAATTCACCCCTCCACTTT. This codes for CAISPQAGNSPLHF.

The chain couples TRBV3-1 (or the pseudogene TRBV3-2) to TRBJ2-7; 10 bases are a match to TRBD1. The germline V gene has CDR1 LGHDT and CDR2 YNNKEL (reference sequence). The CDR3 is 14 amino acids. The ends lost 4 bases at V and 5 bases at J; junction bases unmatched: 5. CDR3 in DNA: TGTGCCAGCAGCCTTGGGACAGGGGCCAACGAGCAGTACTTC. This encodes CASSLGTGANEQYF.

V is TRBV5-6 and J is TRBJ1-2; the D is unclear. The germline V and J ends were trimmed by 1 base and 4 bases, with 8 bases remaining between them. CDR3 length equals 13 residues. CDR1 is SGHDT and CDR2 is YYEEEE in the germline V gene. This CDR3 reads CASSLPGLYGYTF. The CDR3 bases are TGTGCCAGCAGCTTGCCAGGACTCTATGGCTACACCTTC.

The rearrangement joins TRBV7-3 to TRBJ2-1; D is unresolved. Per the germline V gene, CDR1 is SGHTA and CDR2 is FQGTGA. The CDR3 totals 17 residues. V dropped 4 bases and J dropped 0 bases, with 16 bases sitting between them. The CDR3 sequence is CASSSSPYGASYNEQFF. CDR3 sequence (DNA): TGTGCCAGCAGCTCCTCTCCGTACGGAGCCTCCTACAATGAGCAGTTCTTC. Full variable domain (missing parts from reference TRBV7-3 and TRBJ2-1): GAGVSQTPSNKVTEKGKYVELRCDPISGHTALYWYRQSLGQGPEFLIYFQGTGAADDSGLPNDRFFAVRPEGSVSTLKIQRTERGDSAVYLCASSSSPYGASYNEQFFGPGTRLTVL.

The chain combines TRBV7-9 with TRBJ1-1; tentatively, D is TRBD1 (5 bases). Germline V CDR1 and CDR2: SEHNR, FQNEAQ (reference sequence). The CDR3 consists of 14 residues. Trimming left V 0 bases short and J 3 bases short, with 8 bases between. The CDR3 DNA is TGTGCCAGCAGCTTAGCAGGGGTCCACACTGAAGCTTTCTTT. This gives the protein CASSLAGVHTEAFF.

The chain couples TRBV6-2 or TRBV6-3 to TRBJ1-4; D not resolved. The CDR3 contains 15 residues. Trimming removed 5 bases at V and 0 bases at J, with 10 bases between. Germline V CDR1 and CDR2: MNHEY, SVGEGT. The CDR3 region has the DNA TGTGCCAGCAGTATGAGACACACAACTAATGAAAAACTGTTTTTT. Its translation is CASSMRHTTNEKLFF.